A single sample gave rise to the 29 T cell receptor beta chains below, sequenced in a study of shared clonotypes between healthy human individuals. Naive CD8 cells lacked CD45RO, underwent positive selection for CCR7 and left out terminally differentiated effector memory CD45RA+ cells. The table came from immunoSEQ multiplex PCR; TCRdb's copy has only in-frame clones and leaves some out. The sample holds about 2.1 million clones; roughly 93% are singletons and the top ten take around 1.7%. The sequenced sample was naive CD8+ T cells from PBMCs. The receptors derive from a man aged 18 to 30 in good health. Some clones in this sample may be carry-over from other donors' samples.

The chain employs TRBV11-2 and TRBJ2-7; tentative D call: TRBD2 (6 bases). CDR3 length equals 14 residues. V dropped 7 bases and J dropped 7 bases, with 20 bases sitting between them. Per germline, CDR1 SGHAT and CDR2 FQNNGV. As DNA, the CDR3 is TGTGCCAGCACGATCGGGGGTGCCTATCGGGAGCAGTACTTC. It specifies CASTIGGAYREQYF.

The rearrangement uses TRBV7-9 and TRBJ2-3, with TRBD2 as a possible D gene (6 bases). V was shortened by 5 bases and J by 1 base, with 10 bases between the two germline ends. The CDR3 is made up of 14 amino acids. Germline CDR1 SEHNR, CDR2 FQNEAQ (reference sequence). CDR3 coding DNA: TGTGCCAGCAGCGGGAGGTACCGCACAGATACGCAGTATTTT. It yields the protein CASSGRYRTDTQYF.

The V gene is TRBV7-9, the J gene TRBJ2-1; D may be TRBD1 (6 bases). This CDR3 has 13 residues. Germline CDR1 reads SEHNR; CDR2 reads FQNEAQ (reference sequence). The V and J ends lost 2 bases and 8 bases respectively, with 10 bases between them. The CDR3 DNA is TGTGCCAGCAGCTTATCAGGGGACGATGAGCAGTTCTTC. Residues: CASSLSGDDEQFF.

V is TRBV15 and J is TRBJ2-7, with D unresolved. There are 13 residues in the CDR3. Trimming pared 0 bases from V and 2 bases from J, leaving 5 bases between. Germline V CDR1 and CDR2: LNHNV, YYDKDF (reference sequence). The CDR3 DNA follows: TGTGCCACCAGCAGAGATGGGGCCTACGAGCAGTACTTC. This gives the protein CATSRDGAYEQYF.

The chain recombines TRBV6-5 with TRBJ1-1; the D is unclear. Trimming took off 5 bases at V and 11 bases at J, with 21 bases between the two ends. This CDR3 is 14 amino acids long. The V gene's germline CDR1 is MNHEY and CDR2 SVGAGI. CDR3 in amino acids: CASSPLPSGVGAFF. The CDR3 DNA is TGTGCCAGCAGTCCCCTCCCTTCCGGGGTTGGGGCTTTCTTT.

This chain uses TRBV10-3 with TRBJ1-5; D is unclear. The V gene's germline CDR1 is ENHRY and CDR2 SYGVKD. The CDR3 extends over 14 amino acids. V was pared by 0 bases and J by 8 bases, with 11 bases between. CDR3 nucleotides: TGTGCCATCAGTGAGTCGGCAGCACGGGAGCCCCAGCATTTT. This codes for CAISESAAREPQHF.

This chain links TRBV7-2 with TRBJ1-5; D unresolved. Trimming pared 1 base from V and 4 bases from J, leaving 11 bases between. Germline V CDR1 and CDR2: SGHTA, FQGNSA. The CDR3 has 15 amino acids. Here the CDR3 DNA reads TGTGCCAGCAGCTTAGAATTCGCCCGTAATCAGCCCCAGCATTTT. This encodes CASSLEFARNQPQHF.

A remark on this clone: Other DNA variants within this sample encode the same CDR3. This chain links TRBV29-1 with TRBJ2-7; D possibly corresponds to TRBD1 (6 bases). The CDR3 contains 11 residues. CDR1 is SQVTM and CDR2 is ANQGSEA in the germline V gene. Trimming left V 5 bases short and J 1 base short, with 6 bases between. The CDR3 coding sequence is TGCAGCGTTCAGGGGTCCTACGAGCAGTACTTC. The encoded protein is CSVQGSYEQYF.

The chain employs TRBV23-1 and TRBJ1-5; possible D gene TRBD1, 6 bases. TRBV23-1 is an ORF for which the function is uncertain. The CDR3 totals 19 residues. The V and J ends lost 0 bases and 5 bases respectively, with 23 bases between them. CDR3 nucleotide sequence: TGCGCCAGCAGTCAATCAATCAAAGGTCGGTGGACAGTGTATCAGCCCCAGCATTTT. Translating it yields CASSQSIKGRWTVYQPQHF.

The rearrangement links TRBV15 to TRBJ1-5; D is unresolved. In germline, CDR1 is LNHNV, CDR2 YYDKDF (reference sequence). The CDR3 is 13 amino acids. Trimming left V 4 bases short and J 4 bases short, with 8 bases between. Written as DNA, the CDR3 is TGTGCCACCAGCAATTTCGGTAATCAGCCCCAGCATTTT. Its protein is CATSNFGNQPQHF.

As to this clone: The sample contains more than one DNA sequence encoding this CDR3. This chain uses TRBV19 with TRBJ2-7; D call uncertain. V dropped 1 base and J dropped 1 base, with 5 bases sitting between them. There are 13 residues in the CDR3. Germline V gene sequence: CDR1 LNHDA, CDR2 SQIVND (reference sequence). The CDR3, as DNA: TGTGCCAGTAGTATAGGGATTTCCTACGAGCAGTACTTC. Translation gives CASSIGISYEQYF. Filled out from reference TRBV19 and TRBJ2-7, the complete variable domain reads DGGITQSPKYLFRKEGQNVTLSCEQNLNHDAMYWYRQDPGQGLRLIYYSQIVNDFQKGDIAEGYSVSREKKESFPLTVTSAQKNPTAFYLCASSIGISYEQYFGPGTRLTVT.

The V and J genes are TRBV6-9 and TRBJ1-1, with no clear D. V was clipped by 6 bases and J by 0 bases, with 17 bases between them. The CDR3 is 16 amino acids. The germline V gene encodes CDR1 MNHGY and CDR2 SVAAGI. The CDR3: CASSIRATTMNTEAFF. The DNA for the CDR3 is TGTGCCAGCAGCATTCGAGCGACAACCATGAACACTGAAGCTTTCTTT.

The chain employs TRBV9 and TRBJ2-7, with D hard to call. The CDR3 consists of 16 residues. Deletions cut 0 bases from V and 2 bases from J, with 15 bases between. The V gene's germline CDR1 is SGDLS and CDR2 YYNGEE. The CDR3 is CASSVGIRDGAYEQYF. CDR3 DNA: TGTGCCAGCAGCGTAGGGATCCGCGACGGAGCCTACGAGCAGTACTTC.

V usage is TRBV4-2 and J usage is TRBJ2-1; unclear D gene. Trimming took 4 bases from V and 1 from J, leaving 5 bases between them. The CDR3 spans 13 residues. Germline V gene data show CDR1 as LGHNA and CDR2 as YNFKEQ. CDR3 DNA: TGTGCCAGCAGCCTCGAATCCTACAATGAGCAGTTCTTC. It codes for CASSLESYNEQFF.

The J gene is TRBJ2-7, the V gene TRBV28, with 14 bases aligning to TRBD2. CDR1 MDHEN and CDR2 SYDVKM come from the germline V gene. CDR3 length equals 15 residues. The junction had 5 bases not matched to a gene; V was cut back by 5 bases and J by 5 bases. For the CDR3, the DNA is TGTGCCAGCAGTGAGCGACTAGCGGGGGGGGACGAGCAGTACTTC. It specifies CASSERLAGGDEQYF.

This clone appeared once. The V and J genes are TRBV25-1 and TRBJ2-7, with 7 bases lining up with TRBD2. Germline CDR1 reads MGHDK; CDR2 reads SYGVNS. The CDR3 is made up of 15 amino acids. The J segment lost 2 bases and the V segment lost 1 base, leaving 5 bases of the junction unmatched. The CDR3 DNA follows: TGTGCCAGCAGTGAATCAAGCGGGACGCCCTACGAGCAGTACTTC. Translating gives CASSESSGTPYEQYF.

CDR3 amino acids: CASKVGLAGTYNEQFF. The DNA of the CDR3 is TGTGCCAGTAAGGTGGGTCTAGCGGGAACTTACAATGAGCAGTTCTTC. The chain combines TRBV19 with TRBJ2-1; 9 nucleotides align to TRBD2. CDR3 length: 16 amino acids. The V gene's germline CDR1 is LNHDA and CDR2 SQIVND (reference sequence). The J segment lost 4 bases and the V segment lost 7 bases, leaving 11 bases of the junction unmatched. The whole variable domain, filled in from reference TRBV19 and TRBJ2-1, reads DGGITQSPKYLFRKEGQNVTLSCEQNLNHDAMYWYRQDPGQGLRLIYYSQIVNDFQKGDIAEGYSVSREKKESFPLTVTSAQKNPTAFYLCASKVGLAGTYNEQFFGPGTRLTVL.

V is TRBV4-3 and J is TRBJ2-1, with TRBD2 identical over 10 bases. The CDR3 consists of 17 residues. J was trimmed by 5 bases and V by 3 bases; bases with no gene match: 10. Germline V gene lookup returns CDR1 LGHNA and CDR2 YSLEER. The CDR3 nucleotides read TGCGCCAGCAGCCACCTCCTAGGACTAGCGGCTAACAATGAGCAGTTCTTC. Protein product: CASSHLLGLAANNEQFF.

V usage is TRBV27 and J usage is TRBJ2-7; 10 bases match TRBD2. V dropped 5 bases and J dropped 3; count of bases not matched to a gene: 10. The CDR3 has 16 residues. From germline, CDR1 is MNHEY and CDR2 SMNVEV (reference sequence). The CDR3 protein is CASSPRTSGGNYEQYF. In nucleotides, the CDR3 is TGTGCCAGCAGTCCCAGGACTAGCGGCGGCAACTACGAGCAGTACTTC.

The CDR3 reads CAISEMGQSNEKLFF. The CDR3 region has the DNA TGTGCCATCAGTGAGATGGGACAGAGTAATGAAAAACTGTTTTTT. The rearrangement joins TRBV10-3 to TRBJ1-4, with 7 bases aligning to TRBD1. Germline assignment: CDR1 ENHRY and CDR2 SYGVKD. The CDR3 has 15 residues. V lost 2 bases, J lost 4 bases, and 4 bases stayed unmatched.

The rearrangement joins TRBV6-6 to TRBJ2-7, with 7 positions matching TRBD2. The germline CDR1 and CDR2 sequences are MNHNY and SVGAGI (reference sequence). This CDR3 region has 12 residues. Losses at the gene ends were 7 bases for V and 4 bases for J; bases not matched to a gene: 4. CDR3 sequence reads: CASMTREYEQYF. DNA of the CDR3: TGTGCCAGCATGACGCGGGAGTACGAGCAGTACTTC.

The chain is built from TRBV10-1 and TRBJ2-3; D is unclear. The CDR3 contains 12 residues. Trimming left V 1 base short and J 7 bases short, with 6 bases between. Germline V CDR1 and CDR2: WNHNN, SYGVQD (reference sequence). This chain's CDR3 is CASSEFRNTQYF. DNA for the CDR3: TGCGCCAGCAGTGAGTTCCGGAATACGCAGTATTTT.

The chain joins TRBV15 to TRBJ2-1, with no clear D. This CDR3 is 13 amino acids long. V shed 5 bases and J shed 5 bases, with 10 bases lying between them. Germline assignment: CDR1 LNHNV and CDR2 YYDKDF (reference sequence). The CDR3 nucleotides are TGTGCCACCAGCTCCCTCCGGGACAATGAGCAGTTCTTC. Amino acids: CATSSLRDNEQFF.

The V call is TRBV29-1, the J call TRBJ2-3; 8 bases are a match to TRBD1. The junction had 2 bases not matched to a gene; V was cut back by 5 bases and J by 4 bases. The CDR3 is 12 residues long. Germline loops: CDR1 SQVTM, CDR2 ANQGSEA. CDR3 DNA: TGCAGCGTTTCAGGGGGCCCAGATACGCAGTATTTT. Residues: CSVSGGPDTQYF.

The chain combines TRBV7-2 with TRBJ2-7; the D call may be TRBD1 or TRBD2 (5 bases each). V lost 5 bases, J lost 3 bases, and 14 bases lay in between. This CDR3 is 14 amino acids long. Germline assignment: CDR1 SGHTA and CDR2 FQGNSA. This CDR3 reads CASSLGTAGYEQYF. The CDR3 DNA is TGTGCCAGCAGCCTAGGGACGGCAGGCTACGAGCAGTACTTC. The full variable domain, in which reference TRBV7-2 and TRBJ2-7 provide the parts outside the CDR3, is GAGVSQSPSNKVTEKGKDVELRCDPISGHTALYWYRQSLGQGLEFLIYFQGNSAPDKSGLPSDRFSAERTGGSVSTLTIQRTQQEDSAVYLCASSLGTAGYEQYFGPGTRLTVT.

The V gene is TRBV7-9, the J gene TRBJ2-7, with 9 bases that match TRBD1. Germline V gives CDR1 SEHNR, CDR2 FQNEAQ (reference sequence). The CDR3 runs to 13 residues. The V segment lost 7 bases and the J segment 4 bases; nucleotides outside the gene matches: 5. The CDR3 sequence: CASTPGTGYEQYF. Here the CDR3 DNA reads TGTGCCAGCACCCCGGGGACAGGGTACGAGCAGTACTTC.

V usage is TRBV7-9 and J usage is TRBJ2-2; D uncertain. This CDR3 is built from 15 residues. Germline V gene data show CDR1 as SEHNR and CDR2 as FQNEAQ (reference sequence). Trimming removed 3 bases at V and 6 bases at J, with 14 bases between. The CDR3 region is CASSFNRQAPGELFF. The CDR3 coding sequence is TGTGCCAGCAGCTTCAATAGGCAGGCACCCGGGGAGCTGTTTTTT.

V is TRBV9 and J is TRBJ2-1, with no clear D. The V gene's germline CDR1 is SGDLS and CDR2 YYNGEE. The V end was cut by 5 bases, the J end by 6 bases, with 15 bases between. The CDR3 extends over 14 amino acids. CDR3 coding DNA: TGTGCCAGCAGGCCCGCGGACCCCCTCAATGAGCAGTTCTTC. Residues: CASRPADPLNEQFF.

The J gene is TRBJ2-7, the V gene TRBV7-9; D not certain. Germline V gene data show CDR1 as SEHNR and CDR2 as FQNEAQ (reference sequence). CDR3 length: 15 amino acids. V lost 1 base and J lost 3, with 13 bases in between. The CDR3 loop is CASSLGSGVGYEQYF. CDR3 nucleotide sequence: TGTGCCAGCAGCTTAGGCTCCGGTGTCGGCTACGAGCAGTACTTC. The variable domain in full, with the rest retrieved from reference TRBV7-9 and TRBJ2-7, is DTGVSQNPRHKITKRGQNVTFRCDPISEHNRLYWYRQTLGQGPEFLTYFQNEAQLEKSRLLSDRFSAERPKGSFSTLEIQRTEQGDSAMYLCASSLGSGVGYEQYFGPGTRLTVT.